These T cell receptor beta chains were read from a single sample in a study of spatial heterogeneity in lung cancer. MiXCR, applied by TCRdb to the 5' RACE reads, yields one record per CDR3 protein. The data show about 53,000 distinct CDR3 sequences, over 5.5% seen once. Sequenced here: PBMCs, sampled at surgery. All receptors derive from a female donor with early-stage non-small cell lung cancer. CDR3s include the opening cysteine and the closing phenylalanine or tryptophan. The D gene is left open where the match is weak. Only part of the rows carry a size: once, few, many, or a class if the clone is expanded.

CDR3 DNA	CDR3 protein	clone size	V gene	J gene	D gene
TGTGCCAGCAGCTACGCAATCACTGAAGCTTTCTTT	CASSYAITEAFF	many	TRBV7-8	TRBJ1-1	.
TGTGCCAGCAGTGAAGCGCTGGGGGGGGCTTGGACCGGGGAGCTGTTTTTT	CASSEALGGAWTGELFF	.	TRBV2	TRBJ2-2	.
TGTGCCAGCAGTCCCGGGCAGGGGCAGGTGAAGTACTTC	CASSPGQGQVKYF	.	TRBV28	TRBJ2-7	.
TGTGCCAGCAGCCCGACGGGACAGGTCAAAAACATTCAGTACTTC	CASSPTGQVKNIQYF	many	TRBV7-2	TRBJ2-4	TRBD1
TGTGCCATCCGAACCTGGGAAGGGGAGACAGATACGCAGTATTTT	CAIRTWEGETDTQYF	many	TRBV7-9	TRBJ2-3	.
TGCGCCAGCAGCTTGAGACAGGATGGAGAGACCCAGTACTTC	CASSLRQDGETQYF	many	TRBV5-1	TRBJ2-5	.
TGTGCCAGCAGTTCCTTCGGGGAGCTGTTTTTT	CASSSFGELFF	many	TRBV7-8	TRBJ2-2	.
TGTGCCAGCAGGCCGACAGGGCGGATCACTGAAGCTTTCTTT	CASRPTGRITEAFF	many	TRBV7-9	TRBJ1-1	TRBD1
TGTGCCAGCAGTCAAAACACAGATACGCAGTATTTT	CASSQNTDTQYF	many	TRBV28	TRBJ2-3	.
TGCAGCGTTGAGACAGGATCAAGCAATGAGCAGTTCTTC	CSVETGSSNEQFF	many	TRBV29-1	TRBJ2-1	.
TGTGCCAGCAACCCTCACAGGGACACTGAAGCTTTCTTT	CASNPHRDTEAFF	.	TRBV7-9	TRBJ1-1	.
TGTGCCAGCACAGAGGGCAACTATGGCTACACCTTC	CASTEGNYGYTF	.	TRBV6-5	TRBJ1-2	.
TGTGCCAGCAGTTTATTGGGGGGGGACTCCTACAATGAGCAGTTCTTC	CASSLLGGDSYNEQFF	few	TRBV28	TRBJ2-1	TRBD2
TGCAGTGCTAGAGTTGCTAGCGGGGACCAAGAGACCCAGTACTTC	CSARVASGDQETQYF	many	TRBV20-1	TRBJ2-5	TRBD2
TGTGCCAGCAGTAACGGACAGCTAACCCCGAACACCGGGGAGCTGTTTTTT	CASSNGQLTPNTGELFF	many	TRBV6-2/TRBV6-3	TRBJ2-2	.
TGCAGTGCTGGCGGCAGGTACGAGCAGTACTTC	CSAGGRYEQYF	many	TRBV20-1	TRBJ2-7	.
TGTGCCAGCAGCTTAATGAGCCGGGTAACAGATACGCAGTATTTT	CASSLMSRVTDTQYF	few	TRBV7-2	TRBJ2-3	.
TGTGCCAGCTCACGATCTAGACAACCTGAAGCTTTCTTT	CASSRSRQPEAFF	.	TRBV18	TRBJ1-1	.
TGTGCCAGCAGCTTGGGGAGGGTTAGTCTCGGAGAGCAGTACTTC	CASSLGRVSLGEQYF	.	TRBV7-2	TRBJ2-7	TRBD2
TGTGCCAGCAGCCAAGAGCGAGGGGGGGCTGGCTGGGGGCCCAACCCCTACGAGCAGTACTTC	CASSQERGGAGWGPNPYEQYF	many	TRBV3-1	TRBJ2-7	.
TGCAGCGTTTCCGGGGACAGGCGAGGGTACGAGCAGTACTTC	CSVSGDRRGYEQYF	medium-sized	TRBV29-1	TRBJ2-7	TRBD1
TGTGCCAGCGAGGGGACAACCTACGAGCAGTACTTC	CASEGTTYEQYF	many	TRBV7-9	TRBJ2-7	.
TGTGCCAGCAGGACGGGACAGGGGGCAACCGGGGAGCTGTTTTTT	CASRTGQGATGELFF	few	TRBV6-1	TRBJ2-2	TRBD1
TGTGCCAGCAGTGAATACAGGCCTGACCATAATGGCTACACCTTC	CASSEYRPDHNGYTF	.	TRBV25-1	TRBJ1-2	.
TGTGCCAGCCGAGGGCGGAGGAACACCGGGGAGCTGTTTTTT	CASRGRRNTGELFF	many	TRBV3-1	TRBJ2-2	.
TGTGCCACCAGTGATTTAGGCCGACCGAACACCGGGGAGCTGTTTTTT	CATSDLGRPNTGELFF	few	TRBV24-1	TRBJ2-2	.
TGTGCCAGCAGCACCGACAGGGGGCTCCTAGCCAAAAACATTCAGTACTTC	CASSTDRGLLAKNIQYF	many	TRBV21-1	TRBJ2-4	.
TGTGCCAGCAGCTACCTGGGGGGGACCTCAGATACGCAGTATTTT	CASSYLGGTSDTQYF	few	TRBV6-6	TRBJ2-3	TRBD2